This T cell receptor beta chain derives from a study of blood T cell repertoires in COVID-19. Clones were read by immunoSEQ multiplex PCR, and TCRdb kept only the in-frame ones, dropping some. The sample lists under 200,000 clones; approximately 90% were seen once. The CDR3 contains 14 residues. Unmatched junction bases numbered 7, after V lost 7 bases and J lost 4 bases. Germline CDR1 is MNHEY and CDR2 is SVGEGT. This TCR came from a woman aged 80 or older in a cohort sampled during active or convalescent COVID-19. Material: peripheral blood. The chain recombines TRBV6-2 or TRBV6-3 with TRBJ2-1, with 7 bases that match TRBD1. The CDR3 sequence: CASTPGQTYNEQFF. The DNA of the CDR3 is TGTGCCAGCACCCCGGGACAGACTTACAATGAGCAGTTCTTC.